The T cell receptor (beta chain) described here comes from a study of blood T cell repertoires in COVID-19. Overall study: Specimens from acute and convalescent COVID-19 originated in the United States, Italy and Spain. T cells, B-cell-depleted T cells, or PBMCs supplied cDNA or gDNA.

How the authors handled the data: Nucleated cell number was recorded as an estimate derived from reference gene primer amplification. Sequencing used immunoSEQ multiplex PCR; TCRdb keeps in-frame clones, though not all of them. V and J calls and clone size are given by that table; D and trimming were obtained from the DNA. The table records about 280,000 clones, less than 90% of them present only once. In this sample, this clone turned up once. V lost 6 bases and J lost 7, with 7 bases in between. The CDR3 runs to 11 residues. Germline values: CDR1 ENHRY, CDR2 SYGVKD. This sequence joins TRBV10-3 and TRBJ2-1; D gene uncertain. Specimen: peripheral blood. The receptor comes from a human donor in a cohort sampled during active COVID-19. DNA of the CDR3: TGTGCCATCAGAGACTTAAATGAGCAGTTCTTC. Translation gives CAIRDLNEQFF.